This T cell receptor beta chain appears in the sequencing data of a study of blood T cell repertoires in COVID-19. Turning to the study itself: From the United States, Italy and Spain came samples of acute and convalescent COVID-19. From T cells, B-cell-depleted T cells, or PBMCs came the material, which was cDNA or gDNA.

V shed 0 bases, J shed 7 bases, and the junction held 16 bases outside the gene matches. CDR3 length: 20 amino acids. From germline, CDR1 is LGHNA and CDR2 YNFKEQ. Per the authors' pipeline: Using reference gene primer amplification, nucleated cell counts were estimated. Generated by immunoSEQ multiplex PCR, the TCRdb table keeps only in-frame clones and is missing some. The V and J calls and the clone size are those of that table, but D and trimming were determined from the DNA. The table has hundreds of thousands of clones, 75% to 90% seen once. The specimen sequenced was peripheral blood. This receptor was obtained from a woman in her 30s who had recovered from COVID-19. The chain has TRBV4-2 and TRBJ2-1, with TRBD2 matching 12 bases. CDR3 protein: CASSQDPISTSGSLWNEQFF. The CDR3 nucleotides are TGTGCCAGCAGCCAAGATCCGATTTCGACTAGCGGGAGTCTGTGGAATGAGCAGTTCTTC.